Included here is one T cell receptor (beta chain) sequence, with context. Its antigen is undetermined. This sample was included in a study of cytomegalovirus exposure and HLA in healthy donors. Study-wide points: Confirmation in vitro established that a few CMV-associated chains were specific for CMV antigens. Rarity held for most TCR sequences, but there were some public TCRs that occurred in many donors.

This CDR3 region has 15 residues. Germline V lookup: CDR1 MDHEN, CDR2 SYDVKM. Trimming took 6 bases from V and 1 from J, leaving 15 bases between them. Only in-frame clones appear in the TCRdb table, and some are missing; sequencing was by immunoSEQ multiplex PCR. This table has about 120,000 clones, over 75% appearing once. The sequence was collected from a woman aged 18-29 years in good health and CMV-seropositive. The specimen sequenced was PBMCs. This chain connects TRBV28 to TRBJ1-1; D perhaps matches TRBD1 (6 bases). CDR3 bases: TGTGCCAGCAGACCAAACAGGGTCTGGAACACTGAAGCTTTCTTT. This encodes CASRPNRVWNTEAFF.